What follows are 13 T cell receptor beta chains derived from one specimen sequenced in a study. Each CDR3 protein gets one entry after TCRdb re-called the RT-PCR reads with MiXCR. The sample includes about 700,000 distinct CDR3 sequences, 13% to 15% of them seen just once. The sample comprised memory CD4+ T cells from blood. These receptors were obtained from a female donor in good health, serving as a healthy control.

The CDR3 nucleotides are TGTGCCAGCTCATCGCTGGCGGGCTCAGGGACCACCGGGGAGCTGTTTTTT. Translating gives CASSSLAGSGTTGELFF. The chain has TRBV18 and TRBJ2-2; D may correspond to TRBD1 or TRBD2 (5 bases each). Germline V CDR1 and CDR2: KGHSH, LQKENI. V was shortened by 5 bases and J by 4 bases, with 20 bases between the two germline ends. The CDR3 is 17 residues long.

The chain's CDR3 is CASRKTSGINNEQFF. The CDR3 DNA sequence: TGTGCCAGCAGGAAGACTAGCGGGATTAACAATGAGCAGTTCTTC. V and J are TRBV6-1 and TRBJ2-1, with 11 bases aligning to TRBD2. The V segment lost 6 bases and the J segment 5 bases; nucleotides outside the gene matches: 6. The CDR3 loop spans 15 amino acids. From germline, CDR1 is MNHNS and CDR2 SASEGT.

This clonotype was seen more than once but under ten times. V gene TRBV20-1 combines with J gene TRBJ2-1; TRBD2 aligns across 11 bases. V trimming: 3 bases; J trimming: 8 bases; junction bases outside the gene matches: 9. The length of the CDR3 is 15 residues. Per germline, CDR1 DFQATT and CDR2 SNEGSKA (reference sequence). As DNA, the CDR3 is TGCAGTGCTAGCCGACCTAGCGGGGGGACTGATGAGCAGTTCTTC. Translating it yields CSASRPSGGTDEQFF.

This chain connects TRBV27 to TRBJ1-4; the D gene is possibly TRBD1 (5 bases). V lost 5 bases to trimming and J lost 8 bases, with 18 bases between them. CDR1 MNHEY and CDR2 SMNVEV come from the germline V gene (reference sequence). The CDR3 spans 15 residues. The CDR3 DNA follows: TGTGCCAGCAGTCCTATGACAGCCGGGAGGGAAAAACTGTTTTTT. Amino acid sequence: CASSPMTAGREKLFF.

This chain joins TRBV6-5 and TRBJ1-2, with 7 bases that match TRBD1. The germline gives CDR1 MNHEY, CDR2 SVGAGI. V was clipped by 8 bases and J by 4 bases; unmatched bases: 7. The CDR3 sequence is 13 residues long. The CDR3 spells CASRQGGAYGYTF. DNA of the CDR3: TGTGCCAGCCGTCAGGGGGGGGCCTATGGCTACACCTTC.

The chain is built from TRBV7-2 and TRBJ1-6, with 7 bases aligning to TRBD1. This CDR3 is built from 14 residues. The trim removed 2 bases at V and 10 bases at J, leaving 5 bases unmatched. CDR1 is SGHTA and CDR2 is FQGNSA in the germline V gene. CDR3 sequence (DNA): TGTGCCAGCAGCTTAACGGACAGGCCCTCACCCCTCCACTTT. Translation gives CASSLTDRPSPLHF. The variable domain in full, completed from reference TRBV7-2 and TRBJ1-6, reads GAGVSQSPSNKVTEKGKDVELRCDPISGHTALYWYRQSLGQGLEFLIYFQGNSAPDKSGLPSDRFSAERTGGSVSTLTIQRTQQEDSAVYLCASSLTDRPSPLHFGNGTRLTVT.

The chain employs TRBV5-1 and TRBJ1-4, with 7 bases aligning to TRBD1. The CDR3 totals 14 residues. V was clipped by 4 bases and J by 7 bases; unmatched bases: 7. Germline CDR1 and CDR2: SGHRS and YFSETQ. CDR3 in amino acids: CASSQGGASEKLFF. The DNA for the CDR3 is TGCGCCAGCAGCCAAGGGGGCGCGAGTGAAAAACTGTTTTTT.

The chain links TRBV7-3 to TRBJ1-1, with D perhaps TRBD1 (5 bases). The length of the CDR3 is 13 residues. The germline CDR1 and CDR2 sequences are SGHTA and FQGTGA. V gave up 5 bases and J gave up 7 bases, with 14 bases separating them. The CDR3 DNA is TGTGCCAGCAGCCCCACGACAGCGTATGAAGCTTTCTTT. It yields the protein CASSPTTAYEAFF.

There are many counts of this clonotype. The chain recombines TRBV15 with TRBJ1-2, with a possible D match to TRBD1 (6 bases). V lost 7 bases to trimming and J lost 2 bases, with 17 bases between them. The germline V gene has CDR1 LNHNV and CDR2 YYDKDF (reference sequence). CDR3 size: 15 residues. The CDR3 DNA follows: TGTGCCACCAACATAGGAGGGCAGGGGAACTATGGCTACACCTTC. This translates into CATNIGGQGNYGYTF.

This clonotype was counted between two and nine times. V and J are TRBV9 and TRBJ2-1, with 8 bases aligning to TRBD2. V dropped 3 bases and J dropped 4; count of bases not matched to a gene: 9. The CDR3 is 16 residues long. Per the germline V gene, CDR1 is SGDLS and CDR2 is YYNGEE. In DNA, the CDR3 is TGTGCCAGCAGCGCCCTTTCGAGCGGGGGATACAATGAGCAGTTCTTC. This encodes CASSALSSGGYNEQFF.

This clonotype appeared many times. The chain employs TRBV29-1 and TRBJ2-2, with TRBD1 matching over 9 bases. Germline trimming cut 7 bases from V and 3 bases from J; bases unmatched to any gene: 6. Germline V lookup: CDR1 SQVTM, CDR2 ANQGSEA. This CDR3 spans 14 amino acids. CDR3 in amino acids: CSAQDRGDTGELFF. The CDR3, as DNA: TGCAGCGCTCAGGACAGGGGAGACACCGGGGAGCTGTTTTTT.

This clonotype was observed a few times. The rearrangement uses TRBV20-1 and TRBJ1-6; D perhaps matches TRBD1 (6 bases). The ends were cut back, 6 bases at V and 7 bases at J, with 13 bases in the middle. In germline, CDR1 is DFQATT, CDR2 SNEGSKA (reference sequence). The CDR3 totals 13 residues. The CDR3 reads CSAKRGGNSPLHF. The CDR3 region has the DNA TGCAGTGCCAAGAGAGGGGGAAATTCACCCCTCCACTTT.

This clonotype was detected many times. J is TRBJ2-2 and V is TRBV7-3, with 9 nucleotides matching TRBD1. With 6 bases clipped from V and 4 bases from J, the junction kept 6 bases outside the gene matches. Germline values: CDR1 SGHTA, CDR2 FQGTGA. The CDR3 is 15 amino acids. The CDR3 reads CASRTGTGPTGELFF. In DNA form, the CDR3 reads TGTGCCAGCAGAACCGGGACAGGGCCCACCGGGGAGCTGTTTTTT.